The T cell receptor (beta chain) described here comes from a study of human T cells and chemical hapten exposure. The overall study: Weekly administration of diphenylcyclopropenone to the scalp of patients continued throughout the roughly 23-week study.

Time point: patch test 2, 6 weeks after DPC sensitization. Stated treatment: therapeutic diphenylcyclopropenone sensitization with weekly scalp DPC. The CDR3 is 15 amino acids. The J segment lost 2 bases and the V segment lost 5 bases, leaving 5 bases of the junction unmatched. In germline, CDR1 is SGHTA, CDR2 FQGNSA. For the library, individual cDNA molecules each received unique molecular identifiers. Via MiXCR, TCRdb re-called the RACE reads, giving one row per CDR3 protein. The sample yields 80,000 to 95,000 distinct CDR3 sequences, approximately 10% seen once. Study results and limitations: Expanded TCRs formed significantly more large CDR3 similarity clusters than controls.

This clonotype has a count of ten or more. Antigen unknown. The chain uses TRBV7-2 and TRBJ1-3; 8 bases agree with TRBD1. The clonotype originates from a man in his late teens or twenties with alopecia areata. Some clones in this sample may be carry-over from other donors' samples. The sample was whole blood, taken in connection with sensitization to the hapten diphenylcyclopropenone (DPC). The CDR3 coding sequence is TGTGCCAGCAGCACGCGACAGGGGCCTGGAAACACCATATATTTT. Translating gives CASSTRQGPGNTIYF.